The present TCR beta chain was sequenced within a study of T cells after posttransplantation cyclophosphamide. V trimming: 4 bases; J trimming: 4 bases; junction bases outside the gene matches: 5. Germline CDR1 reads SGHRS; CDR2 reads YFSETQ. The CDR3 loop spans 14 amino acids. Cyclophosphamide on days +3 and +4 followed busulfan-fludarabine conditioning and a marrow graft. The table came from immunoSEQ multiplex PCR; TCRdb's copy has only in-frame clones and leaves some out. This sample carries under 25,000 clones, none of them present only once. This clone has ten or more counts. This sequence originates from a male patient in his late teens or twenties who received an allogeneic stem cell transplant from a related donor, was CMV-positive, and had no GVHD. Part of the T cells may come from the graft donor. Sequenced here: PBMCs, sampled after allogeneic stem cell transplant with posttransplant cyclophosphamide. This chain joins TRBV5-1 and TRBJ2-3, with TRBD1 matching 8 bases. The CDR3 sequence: CASSPRGLPDTQYF. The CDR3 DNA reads TGCGCCAGCAGCCCCAGGGGGCTCCCAGATACGCAGTATTTT.